This T cell receptor (beta chain) comes out of a study of T cells in Graves' hyperthyroidism and ophthalmopathy. Study findings and constraints: Stable hyperthyroidism was separated from ophthalmopathy by a model based on 13 V-J features.

By sample fraction, this clonotype is medium-sized (0.01 to 0.1%). The antigen is not known. Looked up from germline, CDR1 is LNHDA and CDR2 is SQIVND (reference sequence). The CDR3 sequence is 14 residues long. The ends were cut back, 8 bases at V and 2 bases at J, with 16 bases in the middle. TCR beta CDR3 region amplification was performed from RNA transcripts. The HTBI primer set served for first-round RT-PCR of the TCR CDR3. TCRdb reanalysed the multiplex PCR reads using MiXCR and keeps one entry per CDR3 protein. Among 20,000 to 30,000 distinct CDR3 sequences listed, under 55% were seen once. Thyroid ultrasound and orbital computed tomography, with clinical symptoms and serum thyroxine and TRAb, informed diagnoses.

This TCR was sampled from a woman aged 35 to 49 with Graves' hyperthyroidism that later progressed to Graves' ophthalmopathy. V and J are TRBV19 and TRBJ2-7; D is perhaps TRBD2 (5 bases). The sample was blood. The DNA for the CDR3 is TGTGCCAGTGGATCCGGGGATCCCCCCTACGAGCAGTACTTC. Its translation is CASGSGDPPYEQYF.